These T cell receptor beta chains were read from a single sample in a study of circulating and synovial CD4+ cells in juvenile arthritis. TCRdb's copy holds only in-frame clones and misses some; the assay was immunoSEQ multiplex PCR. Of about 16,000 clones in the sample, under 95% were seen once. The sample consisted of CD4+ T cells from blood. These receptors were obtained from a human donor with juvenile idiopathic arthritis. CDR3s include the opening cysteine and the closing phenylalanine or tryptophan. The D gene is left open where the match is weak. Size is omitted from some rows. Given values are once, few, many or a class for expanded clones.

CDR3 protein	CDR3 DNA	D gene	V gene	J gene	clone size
CASSSTGGESGNTIYF	TGTGCCAGTAGTTCGACAGGGGGCGAGTCTGGAAACACCATATATTTT	TRBD1	TRBV19	TRBJ1-3	-
CASSEELDYLYEQYF	TGTGCCAGCAGTGAAGAATTGGACTACCTCTACGAGCAGTACTTC	-	TRBV6-1	TRBJ2-7	-
CASSYRGRGYTF	TGTGCCAGCAGTTACAGGGGGCGCGGCTACACCTTC	TRBD1	TRBV6-5	TRBJ1-2	-
CASSNRDRQETQYF	TGTGCCAGCAGCAACCGGGACAGACAAGAGACCCAGTACTTC	TRBD1	TRBV11-1	TRBJ2-5	-
CASSVGDSAISPLHF	TGTGCCAGCAGCGTAGGCGACTCGGCAATTTCACCCCTCCACTTT	-	TRBV9	TRBJ1-6	-
CASSLGQARYGYTF	TGTGCCAGCAGCTTAGGACAGGCCCGCTATGGCTACACCTTC	-	TRBV7-2	TRBJ1-2	-
CASSESPGQNGYTF	TGTGCCAGCAGTGAATCCCCCGGACAGAATGGCTACACCTTC	-	TRBV25-1	TRBJ1-2	-
CASSHPLAPSTDTQYF	TGCGCCAGCAGCCATCCACTAGCGCCTAGCACAGATACGCAGTATTTT	TRBD2	TRBV4-1	TRBJ2-3	few
CAIRTLDSYGYTF	TGTGCCATCAGGACCCTTGACAGCTATGGCTACACCTTC	-	TRBV10-3	TRBJ1-2	-
CASSALRGETQYF	TGTGCCAGCAGTGCCTTAAGGGGGGAGACCCAGTACTTC	-	TRBV2	TRBJ2-5	-
CASSLLGQVHRANYGYTF	TGTGCCAGCAGCTTACTGGGACAGGTCCACAGAGCTAACTATGGCTACACCTTC	TRBD1	TRBV7-9	TRBJ1-2	-
CAISDGLAGQTQYF	TGTGCCATCAGTGACGGACTAGCGGGACAGACCCAGTACTTC	TRBD2	TRBV10-3	TRBJ2-5	-
CASSNTISGGNQPQHF	TGTGCCAGCAGTAATACTATTTCAGGGGGCAATCAGCCCCAGCATTTT	-	TRBV2	TRBJ1-5	-
CSATGNEQFF	TGCAGTGCTACGGGGAATGAGCAGTTCTTC	-	TRBV20-1	TRBJ2-1	-
CASSPKGTVGNTIYF	TGTGCCAGCAGCCCTAAGGGGACAGTAGGAAACACCATATATTTT	TRBD1	TRBV6-5	TRBJ1-3	-
CASSQVPGTYNEQFF	TGCGCCAGCAGCCAAGTTCCAGGGACCTACAATGAGCAGTTCTTC	-	TRBV4-3	TRBJ2-1	-
CASSHRRMGNTIYF	TGTGCCAGCAGCCATCGGAGGATGGGAAACACCATATATTTT	-	TRBV7-2	TRBJ1-3	-
CASSQSPPETHITDTQYF	TGCGCCAGCAGCCAAAGCCCACCCGAGACACATATCACAGATACGCAGTATTTT	-	TRBV4-1	TRBJ2-3	-
CASSRTGDSQPQHF	TGTGCCAGCTCACGGACAGGGGATAGTCAGCCCCAGCATTTT	TRBD1	TRBV18	TRBJ1-5	-
CASSSLTSGRYEQYF	TGTGCCAGCAGTTCTCTGACTAGCGGGAGGTACGAGCAGTACTTC	TRBD2	TRBV27	TRBJ2-7	-
CATSRAAAATSGNQPQHF	TGTGCCACCAGCAGAGCCGCCGCCGCGACTTCAGGGAATCAGCCCCAGCATTTT	-	TRBV15	TRBJ1-5	-